This passage covers 5 T cell receptor beta chains from one sample sequenced in a study of T cell repertoires in aging, cancer and after chemotherapy. The template was genomic DNA from peripheral blood, not RNA. A mixed TRB-A/B primer pool amplified rearranged TRB by multiplex touch-down PCR. TCRdb passed the multiplex PCR reads through MiXCR, listing each CDR3 protein once. Seen here are about 21,000 distinct CDR3 sequences, 37% observed once, and the top ten hold 15% to 20%. Sequenced: blood. These receptors all come from a human donor with a solid tumor.

Written as DNA, the CDR3 is TGCGCCAGTGGGGCGACAGGTGGGGGAGATACGCAGTATTTT. Protein sequence: CASGATGGGDTQYF. The chain is built from TRBV5-1 and TRBJ2-3; D possibly corresponds to TRBD1 (6 bases). Germline V CDR1 and CDR2: SGHRS, YFSETQ. Deletions cut 8 bases from V and 5 bases from J, with 18 bases between. CDR3 length: 14 amino acids. Combining the CDR3 with reference TRBV5-1 and TRBJ2-3 gives the whole variable domain KAGVTQTPRYLIKTRGQQVTLSCSPISGHRSVSWYQQTPGQGLQFLFEYFSETQRNKGNFPGRFSGRQFSNSRSEMNVSTLELGDSALYLCASGATGGGDTQYFGPGTRLTVL.

The gene calls are TRBV19 and TRBJ1-5; D perhaps matches TRBD1 (6 bases). Germline CDR1 reads LNHDA; CDR2 reads SQIVND (reference sequence). Trimming took 7 bases from V and 5 from J, leaving 33 bases between them. This CDR3 spans 20 amino acids. The CDR3 DNA reads TGTGCCAGTACTAAACGGGGGCGCGCGTTGAGGGGGGAAAAGGATCAGCCCCAGCATTTT. Translated: CASTKRGRALRGEKDQPQHF.

The chain links TRBV5-4 to TRBJ2-3, with no clear D. Trimming pared 10 bases from V and 2 bases from J, leaving 14 bases between. This CDR3 is built from 13 residues. Germline V gene data show CDR1 as SGHNT and CDR2 as YYREEE (reference sequence). The CDR3 loop is CAFRSWNTDTQYF. CDR3 DNA: TGTGCCTTCAGATCCTGGAACACAGATACGCAGTATTTT.

DNA of the CDR3: TGTGCCTGGAGGGGGACGGCTTATAGCAATCAGCCCCAGCATTTT. Protein sequence: CAWRGTAYSNQPQHF. V is TRBV30 and J is TRBJ1-5; D perhaps matches TRBD1 (5 bases). V lost 3 bases, J lost 0 bases, and 12 bases lay in between. Germline-derived CDR1 and CDR2 are GTSNPN and SVGIG (reference sequence). The CDR3 is 15 amino acids.

This clonotype was counted only a few times. The V gene is TRBV5-5, the J gene TRBJ2-5, with no clear D. This CDR3 comprises 14 residues. The germline V gene has CDR1 SGHKS and CDR2 YYEKEE (reference sequence). V dropped 0 bases and J dropped 2 bases, with 8 bases sitting between them. The CDR3 here is CASSLAGRQETQYF. In nucleotides, the CDR3 is TGTGCCAGCAGCTTGGCTGGCAGACAAGAGACCCAGTACTTC.